A single sample gave rise to the 28 T cell receptor beta chains below, sequenced in a study of T cell repertoires in cytomegalovirus infection. One entry per CDR3 protein, called by TCRdb with MiXCR from the reads. The sample includes around 530,000 distinct CDR3 sequences, roughly 29% of them seen just once. The sequencing sample was made of PBMCs. These receptors originate from a human donor in good health (CMV status not recorded). Some clones in this sample may be carry-over from other donors' samples.

The rearrangement joins TRBV4-3 to TRBJ1-6, with 8 bases aligning to TRBD1. The ends lost 4 bases at V and 7 bases at J; junction bases unmatched: 6. This CDR3 is 15 amino acids long. CDR1 and CDR2 (germline): LGHNA, YSLEER. CDR3 region: CASSRNGQGNSPLHF. CDR3 bases: TGCGCCAGCAGCCGTAACGGACAGGGCAATTCACCCCTCCACTTT.

This sequence joins TRBV18 and TRBJ1-1; D gene unclear. The CDR3 totals 17 residues. V was clipped by 4 bases and J by 3 bases, with 21 bases between them. The germline CDR1 and CDR2 sequences are KGHSH and LQKENI. The CDR3 coding sequence is TGTGCCAGCTCACGGAGCGTCCCTGGCAACTCGGACACTGAAGCTTTCTTT. It is translated as CASSRSVPGNSDTEAFF.

The chain has TRBV27 and TRBJ1-1, with a tentative D call TRBD1 (5 bases). This CDR3 has 13 residues. Germline CDR1 is MNHEY and CDR2 is SMNVEV (reference sequence). The V end lost 6 bases, the J end lost 5 bases, and 13 bases lay between the germline ends. The CDR3 coding sequence is TGTGCCAGCAGCCCTCAGGGCTGGACTGAAGCTTTCTTT. This sequence encodes CASSPQGWTEAFF.

This clonotype was counted between two and nine times. The chain recombines TRBV18 with TRBJ2-3, with D perhaps matching TRBD2 (5 bases). The V gene's germline CDR1 is KGHSH and CDR2 LQKENI. Trimming took 2 bases from V and 0 from J, leaving 9 bases between them. CDR3 size: 15 residues. CDR3 DNA sequence: TGTGCCAGCTCACCAGATAAGCGGAGCACAGATACGCAGTATTTT. The encoded protein is CASSPDKRSTDTQYF.

This clonotype has more than one count but fewer than ten. The chain links TRBV29-1 to TRBJ1-2; TRBD1 is a possible D gene (6 bases). This CDR3 contains 12 residues. In germline, CDR1 is SQVTM, CDR2 ANQGSEA. V shed 7 bases and J shed 2 bases, with 11 bases lying between them. The CDR3 loop is CSARTDNYGYTF. CDR3 bases: TGCAGCGCCAGGACAGACAACTATGGCTACACCTTC.

The chain carries TRBV6-2 or TRBV6-3 and TRBJ2-1; unclear D gene. The germline CDR1 and CDR2 sequences are MNHEY and SVGEGT. Deletions cut 4 bases from V and 0 bases from J, with 10 bases between. The CDR3 has 15 amino acids. The CDR3 loop reads CASSFEAFSYNEQFF. In DNA, the CDR3 is TGTGCCAGCAGTTTTGAAGCGTTCTCCTACAATGAGCAGTTCTTC.

This clonotype was detected only a few times. The chain links TRBV6-2 or TRBV6-3 to TRBJ1-6; 10 nucleotides line up with TRBD1. CDR3 size: 15 residues. The V gene's germline CDR1 is MNHEY and CDR2 SVGEGT. V shed 0 bases, J shed 8 bases, and the junction held 1 base outside the gene matches. The CDR3 sequence: CASSYSTGGYSPLHF. The CDR3 DNA reads TGTGCCAGCAGTTACTCGACAGGGGGCTATTCACCCCTCCACTTT.

CDR3 in amino acids: CASSPATGHTDTQYF. The CDR3 nucleotides are TGTGCCAGCTCACCAGCGACAGGGCACACAGATACGCAGTATTTT. V is TRBV18 and J is TRBJ2-3, with TRBD1 identical over 7 bases. Germline loops: CDR1 KGHSH, CDR2 LQKENI. J gave up 2 bases and V 2 bases, and 4 bases lay outside the gene matches. The CDR3 spans 15 residues.

The rearrangement uses TRBV27 and TRBJ2-5; TRBD1 or TRBD2 may be the D gene (5 bases each). CDR1 and CDR2 (germline): MNHEY, SMNVEV (reference sequence). V shed 3 bases and J shed 5 bases, with 10 bases lying between them. This CDR3 is built from 13 residues. The CDR3 nucleotides read TGTGCCAGCAGTTTGGGACCGGGGGAGACCCAGTACTTC. It yields the protein CASSLGPGETQYF.

This clonotype was seen at least ten times. This chain connects TRBV6-5 to TRBJ1-1, with D perhaps TRBD1 (5 bases). This CDR3 contains 18 residues. The V gene lost 9 bases and the J gene lost 1 base, with 27 bases spanning the gap. The germline gives CDR1 MNHEY, CDR2 SVGAGI. CDR3 sequence: CASRRLTGTGVSNTEAFF. The CDR3 DNA reads as TGTGCCAGTAGAAGACTGACCGGGACGGGGGTTTCGAACACTGAAGCTTTCTTT.

This clonotype was counted a few times. The CDR3 coding sequence is TGTGCCAGCAGAGACATGGAGGGACTAGCGGGTTTCGATGAGCAGTTCTTC. Residues: CASRDMEGLAGFDEQFF. The chain combines TRBV6-1 with TRBJ2-1; 12 bases are a match to TRBD2. The CDR3 totals 17 residues. CDR1 MNHNS and CDR2 SASEGT come from the germline V gene. Trimming removed 6 bases from V and 8 bases from J; junction bases left unmatched: 14.

V is TRBV28 and J is TRBJ2-3, with D possibly TRBD1 on 6 matching bases. The V gene lost 6 bases and the J gene lost 1 base, with 14 bases spanning the gap. The CDR3 is made up of 15 amino acids. The V gene's germline CDR1 is MDHEN and CDR2 SYDVKM. The CDR3 protein is CASSPGHLRTDTQYF. The CDR3 bases are TGTGCCAGCAGCCCGGGACACCTGCGCACAGATACGCAGTATTTT.

CDR3 bases: TGTGCCAGCAGCTTGAAAATAGCGGGAGGGGAGCAGTTCTTC. It translates to CASSLKIAGGEQFF. The rearrangement links TRBV7-2 to TRBJ2-1; 11 positions agree with TRBD2. With V trimmed by 3 bases and J by 10 bases, 5 bases remained unmatched. Germline values: CDR1 SGHTA, CDR2 FQGNSA. This CDR3 is 14 amino acids long. Full variable domain (missing parts from reference TRBV7-2 and TRBJ2-1): GAGVSQSPSNKVTEKGKDVELRCDPISGHTALYWYRQSLGQGLEFLIYFQGNSAPDKSGLPSDRFSAERTGGSVSTLTIQRTQQEDSAVYLCASSLKIAGGEQFFGPGTRLTVL.

The genes are TRBV29-1 and TRBJ1-4, with D possibly matching TRBD1 (6 bases). Germline lookup yields CDR1 SQVTM and CDR2 ANQGSEA. Trimming cost V 6 bases and J 4 bases, with 12 bases left between them. The CDR3 extends over 13 amino acids. The chain's CDR3 is CSVKQGYNEKLFF. In nucleotides, the CDR3 is TGCAGCGTGAAACAGGGATATAATGAAAAACTGTTTTTT.

Ten or more counts support this clonotype. The chain combines TRBV6-2 or TRBV6-3 with TRBJ2-5; D is undetermined. This CDR3 comprises 12 residues. Germline V CDR1 and CDR2: MNHEY, SVGEGT. V dropped 2 bases and J dropped 3 bases, with 4 bases sitting between them. The CDR3 DNA sequence: TGTGCCAGCAGTTACCCCGAAGAGACCCAGTACTTC. This sequence encodes CASSYPEETQYF.

In its sample, this clonotype was seen many times. CDR3 bases: TGTGCCAGCAGCCACACGGCCTACGAGCAGTACGTC. It yields the protein CASSHTAYEQYV. The gene calls are TRBV6-2 or TRBV6-3 and TRBJ2-7; D ambiguous. The germline gives CDR1 MNHEY, CDR2 SVGEGT. This CDR3 has 12 residues. Deletions cut 6 bases from V and 2 bases from J, with 8 bases between.

Ten or more counts support this clonotype. The gene calls are TRBV6-6 and TRBJ1-1; D is unresolved. Trimming removed 0 bases from V and 3 bases from J, with 14 bases in between. The germline V gene encodes CDR1 MNHNY and CDR2 SVGAGI (reference sequence). The CDR3 covers 16 residues. As DNA, the CDR3 is TGTGCCAGCAGTTACTCGAAGAACAGCCGACACACTGAAGCTTTCTTT. This translates into CASSYSKNSRHTEAFF.

This clonotype was detected a few times. This chain connects TRBV7-3 to TRBJ2-7; either TRBD1 or TRBD2 may fit D (6 bases each). Germline lookup yields CDR1 SGHTA and CDR2 FQGTGA. CDR3 length: 15 residues. The ends were cut back, 5 bases at V and 4 bases at J, with 18 bases in the middle. CDR3 residues: CASSILSGGQYEQYF. As DNA, the CDR3 is TGTGCCAGCAGCATTTTATCCGGGGGCCAGTACGAGCAGTACTTC.

V and J are TRBV23-1 and TRBJ1-5; TRBD1 aligns across 8 bases. TRBV23-1 is an ORF, with its function uncertain. Unmatched junction bases numbered 11, after V lost 11 bases and J lost 2 bases. The CDR3 contains 15 residues. The CDR3 DNA is TGCGCCCGAGATACCGGGACAGGACGCAATCAGCCCCAGCATTTT. Its translation: CARDTGTGRNQPQHF.

This chain connects TRBV7-2 to TRBJ2-1, with 10 bases identical to TRBD2. V was clipped by 2 bases and J by 10 bases; unmatched bases: 14. Germline V gene sequence: CDR1 SGHTA, CDR2 FQGNSA. The CDR3 runs to 17 residues. The CDR3, as DNA: TGTGCCAGCAGCTTATTGGCTAGCGGGAGCCTCCGGACCGAGCAGTTCTTC. Its protein product is CASSLLASGSLRTEQFF.

In this sample, this clonotype turned up a few times. The junction shows a germline mismatch at one end, possibly a read error. V usage is TRBV7-7 and J usage is TRBJ2-5; 9 bases are a match to TRBD2. The CDR3 runs 17 residues. Germline V CDR1 and CDR2: SSHAT, FNYEAQ (reference sequence). CDR3 sequence (DNA): TGTGCTAGCAGCTTAACGTTAGCGGGAGTCACTGAGGAGACCCAGTACTTC. Translating it yields CASSLTLAGVTEETQYF.

The CDR3 here is CASSHGDRDIGYTF. The CDR3 DNA follows: TGTGCCAGCAGCCATGGAGACAGGGACATTGGCTACACCTTC. The chain recombines TRBV3-1 with TRBJ1-2; 7 bases map to TRBD1. The trim removed 3 bases at V and 7 bases at J, leaving 8 bases unmatched. The CDR3 runs to 14 residues. Germline-derived CDR1 and CDR2 are LGHDT and YNNKEL (reference sequence).

This clonotype occurred many times. This chain uses TRBV7-2 with TRBJ2-5, with D possibly being TRBD2 (6 bases). The CDR3 contains 14 residues. Germline loops: CDR1 SGHTA, CDR2 FQGNSA. The V end lost 5 bases, the J end lost 1 base, and 11 bases lay between the germline ends. The CDR3 DNA is TGTGCCAGCAGCCCGCTGGGACTCCAAGAGACCCAGTACTTC. It is translated as CASSPLGLQETQYF.

The sample holds many counts of this clonotype. The chain uses TRBV7-8 and TRBJ1-1; no firm D call. Per the germline V gene, CDR1 is SGHVS and CDR2 is FQNEAQ. The CDR3 has 13 amino acids. V gave up 2 bases and J gave up 5 bases, with 9 bases separating them. CDR3 in amino acids: CASSLLRETEAFF. As DNA, the CDR3 is TGTGCCAGCAGCTTACTTCGGGAGACTGAAGCTTTCTTT.

The chain uses TRBV6-5 and TRBJ2-3; 9 nucleotides line up with TRBD1. With 7 bases clipped from V and 0 bases from J, the junction kept 5 bases outside the gene matches. The CDR3 is 15 amino acids. Looked up from germline, CDR1 is MNHEY and CDR2 is SVGAGI. The CDR3 bases are TGTGCCAGCACCTGGACAGGGGCGAGCACAGATACGCAGTATTTT. Protein product: CASTWTGASTDTQYF.

This clonotype was picked up many times. V and J are TRBV7-6 and TRBJ2-2; 7 positions match TRBD1. The V gene end was trimmed by 5 bases and the J gene end by 2 bases; junction bases not matched to a gene: 8. The CDR3 runs 16 residues. Per the germline V gene, CDR1 is SGHVS and CDR2 is FNYEAQ. Written as DNA, the CDR3 is TGTGCCAGCAGCCCCTTTGCAGGGGGAAACACCGGGGAGCTGTTTTTT. This translates into CASSPFAGGNTGELFF.

This clonotype has only a few counts. The chain has TRBV11-2 and TRBJ2-3; TRBD2 aligns across 9 bases. Germline assignment: CDR1 SGHAT and CDR2 FQNNGV. This CDR3 has 18 amino acids. V shed 5 bases, J shed 3 bases, and the junction held 15 bases outside the gene matches. For the CDR3, the DNA is TGTGCCAGCAGCCAACGCGTTTTGGCTAGCGGGGTGACAGATACGCAGTATTTT. Translated, it gives CASSQRVLASGVTDTQYF.

The J gene is TRBJ1-1, the V gene TRBV4-3; D is perhaps TRBD1 (6 bases). Germline V lookup: CDR1 LGHNA, CDR2 YSLEER. Trimming stripped 3 bases from V and 6 bases from J, with 14 bases between. CDR3 length equals 14 residues. CDR3 in amino acids: CASSQVGGPAEAFF. CDR3 bases: TGCGCCAGCAGCCAGGTTGGGGGGCCCGCTGAAGCTTTCTTT.